This TCR beta chain was documented in a study of OX40 agonist ivuxolimab in advanced cancers. At the level of the whole study: Ivuxolimab was a fully human IgG2 agonistic monoclonal antibody targeting the costimulatory receptor OX40 (CD134). Intravenous ivuxolimab was administered to patients every 2 weeks at six dose levels: 0.01, 0.1, 0.3, 1.5, 3 and 10 mg/kg. Of the 50 to 55 patients in dose escalation, about 20 had hepatocellular carcinoma, some 15 had melanoma, 9 had renal cell carcinoma and 9 had head and neck cancer. In the dose-escalation cohort, around four fifths of patients were male, and the mean age was roughly 60 years with a range of roughly 23 to 79. Patients were allowed to have had prior anti-PD-1, anti-PD-L1 or anti-CTLA-4 therapy, and approximately 43% of the dose-escalation patients had previously received checkpoint inhibitors. Partial responses occurred in three dose-escalation patients: two with cutaneous melanoma and one with hepatocellular carcinoma. Peripheral TCRbeta sequencing aimed to test whether ivuxolimab altered TCR sequence diversity and caused clonal T-cell expansion. The paper describes the monotherapy dose-escalation part (N of about 54 patients) of the phase I trial of ivuxolimab.

Patients with a history of autoimmune disease or receiving systemic immunosuppression were excluded from the trial. Peripheral blood for TCR sequencing was collected from all dose cohorts at baseline, on cycle 4 day 1, and on cycle 7 day 1. The samples were drawn from a first-in-human, open-label, multicenter phase I dose-escalation trial of ivuxolimab. Adults with locally advanced or metastatic melanoma, renal cell carcinoma, hepatocellular carcinoma or head and neck squamous cell carcinoma were enrolled in the trial. Before TCR sequencing, CD4+ and CD8+ T cells were separately sorted from peripheral blood. Results the study describes overall, beyond this receptor: Partial responders in the 0.1-3.0 mg/kg groups had among the lowest normalized peripheral clonal expansion, especially among CD8+ T cells. The antigen specificity of the clonally expanded peripheral T cells was not determined. After ivuxolimab, more expanded clones were found on average in CD8+ T cells than in CD4+ T cells. Low levels of normalized T-cell clonal expansion were also seen in some patients who did not respond. At doses of 0.1 to 3.0 mg/kg, clonal expansion of both CD4+ and CD8+ blood T cells was observed from baseline to week 6.

The CDR3 goes from the cysteine to the phenylalanine over 14 residues. Only CDR3 DNA remains: 42 bases, in frame from the first base. From the germline V gene, CDR1 is MNHEY and CDR2 is SVGAGI. Between the V and J ends, shortened by 0 bases and 5 bases respectively, the junction contains 11 bases. In the case of this clone: Which antigen it targets is not known. Base qualities were left out, and no much larger clone turns up one base away.

Genomic DNA was isolated from the sorted cells so that the TCRbeta CDR3 region could be sequenced. TCRbeta CDR3 regions were sequenced using the immunoSEQ Assay. Held by TCRdb, this immuneACCESS table contains in-frame sequences only and omits some clones. Under half of the omission traces to an unresolved V gene where checked; the cause of the rest is unknown. For this sample the table gives roughly 80,000 clones, of which 85% to 95% were detected only once. The top ten hold 6.2% of the sample. The origin of this receptor is an adult with an advanced solid tumor such as melanoma, head and neck, liver or kidney cancer. The chain employs TRBV6-5 and TRBJ2-7, with the D gene not confidently named. The material sequenced was CD4+ or CD8+ T cells sorted from blood, taken in a trial of the OX40 agonist ivuxolimab. The CDR3 protein: CASSYSSLFDEQYF. The DNA sequence follows: TGTGCCAGCAGTTACTCGAGTTTATTCGACGAGCAGTACTTC.